This T cell receptor beta chain is drawn from a study of beta chain features in type 1 diabetes. Study findings and constraints: cDNA-based sequencing might over-represent cells highly expressing TCR. VDJ junctions from type 1 diabetes patients carried fewer insertions and larger deletions. Among patients, naive, central memory and Treg TCRB repertoires appeared more similar than among healthy donors. Shorter TCRB CDR3s, moderately but significantly so, were found in Type 1 diabetes patients in all four CD4+ subsets.

Reverse transcribing all isolated RNA meant expressed TCRB transcripts were sequenced. Assay: immunoSEQ multiplex PCR; the TCRdb copy retains only in-frame clones and omits some. The table has about 660,000 clones, about 14% seen once; the top ten hold roughly 0.04%. This clone has a handful of counts. Antigen unknown. All of the sorted populations showed purity greater than 98%. The germline gives CDR1 KGHSH, CDR2 LQKENI. This CDR3 contains 14 residues. Trimming pared 2 bases from V and 8 bases from J, leaving 15 bases between. This chain joins TRBV18 and TRBJ1-1; D remains ambiguous. The specimen was naive CD4+ T cells from blood. The source of this sequence is a young man with type 1 diabetes. The CDR3 region has the DNA TGTGCCAGCTCACCAACTGGCACCATCCGGGAAGCTTTCTTT. The encoded protein is CASSPTGTIREAFF.